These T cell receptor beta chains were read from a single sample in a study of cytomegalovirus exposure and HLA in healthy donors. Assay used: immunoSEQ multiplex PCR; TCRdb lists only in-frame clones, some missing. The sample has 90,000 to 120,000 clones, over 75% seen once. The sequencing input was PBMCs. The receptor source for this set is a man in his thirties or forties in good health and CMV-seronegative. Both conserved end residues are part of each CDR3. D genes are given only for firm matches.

CDR3 DNA: TGTGCCAGCGCACTAGCGGCAAATGAGCAGTTCTTC
CDR3 protein: CASALAANEQFF
V gene: TRBV19
D gene: TRBD2
J gene: TRBJ2-1

CDR3 DNA: TGTGCCAGCAGCTTAACGGGACAGGGGGACTACGAGCAGTACTTC
CDR3 protein: CASSLTGQGDYEQYF
V gene: TRBV7-6
D gene: TRBD1
J gene: TRBJ2-7

CDR3 DNA: TGTGCCAGCAGCCCCTCCGGGACAGGGGACAATGAGCAGTTCTTC
CDR3 protein: CASSPSGTGDNEQFF
V gene: TRBV7-3
D gene: TRBD1
J gene: TRBJ2-1

CDR3 DNA: TGTGCCAGCAGTTTTCGACAGGAGCATGGCTACACCTTC
CDR3 protein: CASSFRQEHGYTF
V gene: TRBV27
D gene: -
J gene: TRBJ1-2

CDR3 DNA: TGTGCCAGCACCGGACTAGCGGGAGACAATGAGCAGTTCTTC
CDR3 protein: CASTGLAGDNEQFF
V gene: TRBV9
D gene: TRBD2
J gene: TRBJ2-1

CDR3 DNA: TGCGCCAGCAGACGGACAGGCAACACTGAAGCTTTCTTT
CDR3 protein: CASRRTGNTEAFF
V gene: TRBV5-1
D gene: TRBD1
J gene: TRBJ1-1

CDR3 DNA: TGCAGCGTTGAAGATCCAGTCAGGGGGAATGAAAAACTGTTTTTT
CDR3 protein: CSVEDPVRGNEKLFF
V gene: TRBV29-1
D gene: TRBD1
J gene: TRBJ1-4

CDR3 DNA: TGTGCCAGCAGCTTAGATCCGGACAGCGGCGGCTACACCTTC
CDR3 protein: CASSLDPDSGGYTF
V gene: TRBV11-2
D gene: -
J gene: TRBJ1-2

CDR3 DNA: TGTGCCAGCAGCTTCGCCGGGGTAGGGCCCTATAATTCACCCCTCCACTTT
CDR3 protein: CASSFAGVGPYNSPLHF
V gene: TRBV5-4
D gene: -
J gene: TRBJ1-6

CDR3 DNA: TGCGCCAGCAGTGAGTGGACAACCACCACAGATACGCAGTATTTT
CDR3 protein: CASSEWTTTTDTQYF
V gene: TRBV10-1
D gene: -
J gene: TRBJ2-3

CDR3 DNA: TGTGCCAGCAGTTACCCTGGAGGGTCGGGGACCCAGTACTTC
CDR3 protein: CASSYPGGSGTQYF
V gene: TRBV6-5
D gene: -
J gene: TRBJ2-5